The clone carrying this TCR beta chain has just a few counts. The data belong to a study of radiation and T cells in renal cell carcinoma. Libraries were prepared by immunoSEQ multiplex PCR; TCRdb keeps only in-frame clonotypes and omits some of them. Of 60,000 to 95,000 clones in the sample, less than 90% were seen once. Described time point: blood 4 weeks post-SBRT, at nephrectomy. The treatment: 15 Gy SBRT to primary tumor, nephrectomy 4 weeks later. The V gene's germline CDR1 is MNHEY and CDR2 SMNVEV (reference sequence). The CDR3 has 14 residues. The V and J ends lost 6 bases and 6 bases, in that order; junction bases with no gene match: 3.

Sequenced material: blood, taken from a patient whose treatment included radiotherapy and nephrectomy. This TCR came from a woman aged 60-75 years with renal cell carcinoma. The chain uses TRBV27 and TRBJ2-1; 12 nucleotides line up with TRBD1. The CDR3 is CASSRDRGLNEQFF. CDR3 sequence (DNA): TGTGCCAGCAGCCGGGACAGGGGGCTCAATGAGCAGTTCTTC.